Shown below are 25 T cell receptor beta chains from a single sample sequenced in a study of early T cells in non-severe SARS-CoV-2 infection. Each CDR3 protein gets one entry after TCRdb re-called the 5' RACE reads with MiXCR. The sample consists of about 86,000 distinct CDR3 sequences, around 15% of them appearing once. Material for sequencing was whole blood. The receptors come from an adult who was a healthcare worker with PCR-confirmed SARS-CoV-2 infection or an uninfected control (not recorded which).

The chain employs TRBV6-2 or TRBV6-3 and TRBJ2-7, with TRBD2 identical over 12 bases. The germline gives CDR1 MNHEY, CDR2 SVGEGT. The CDR3 contains 15 residues. V shed 7 bases, J shed 7 bases, and the junction held 11 bases outside the gene matches. CDR3 DNA: TGTGCCAGCAAGACTAGCGGGAGTCTCTACGGGGAGCAGTACTTC. This encodes CASKTSGSLYGEQYF.

This clonotype has more than one count but fewer than ten. The chain combines TRBV30 with TRBJ2-7; the D gene could be TRBD1 or TRBD2 (5 bases each). This CDR3 has 13 amino acids. Germline V CDR1 and CDR2: GTSNPN, SVGIG (reference sequence). The germline V and J ends were trimmed by 8 bases and 7 bases, with 21 bases remaining between them. The CDR3, as DNA: TGTGCCCGTCGACAAGGGACCGTGTCGGAGCAGTACTTC. Translating it yields CARRQGTVSEQYF.

The CDR3 is CASIQPTTYAEAFF. The CDR3 DNA reads as TGTGCCAGCATCCAACCCACGACATACGCTGAAGCTTTCTTT. V usage is TRBV6-2 or TRBV6-3 and J usage is TRBJ1-1; D gene unclear. Trimming removed 7 bases at V and 6 bases at J, with 18 bases between. This CDR3 spans 14 amino acids. The germline V gene has CDR1 MNHEY and CDR2 SVGEGT.

This chain uses TRBV19 with TRBJ1-3; no reliable D call. V lost 2 bases and J 0 bases, leaving 14 bases between the germline ends. The CDR3 runs to 17 residues. CDR1 is LNHDA and CDR2 is SQIVND in the germline V gene (reference sequence). CDR3 region: CASSIPGSPTSGNTIYF. CDR3 nucleotide sequence: TGTGCCAGTAGTATACCTGGCAGCCCGACCTCTGGAAACACCATATATTTT.

The chain recombines TRBV20-1 with TRBJ2-3, with 7 bases that match TRBD2. V lost 1 base to trimming and J lost 2 bases; unmatched junction nucleotides: 3. Germline lookup yields CDR1 DFQATT and CDR2 SNEGSKA (reference sequence). The CDR3 runs to 14 residues. The CDR3 bases are TGCAGTGCTAGAGTGAGCGGGGACACAGATACGCAGTATTTT. Translating it yields CSARVSGDTDTQYF.

The chain carries TRBV5-1 and TRBJ1-5, with 8 bases matching TRBD1. Germline CDR1 SGHRS, CDR2 YFSETQ. The CDR3 contains 15 residues. The V segment lost 0 bases and the J segment 6 bases; nucleotides outside the gene matches: 5. CDR3 coding DNA: TGCGCCAGCAGCTTGGGGACAGGGCGCGGTCAGCCCCAGCATTTT. Translating gives CASSLGTGRGQPQHF.

This clonotype was seen at least ten times. This chain uses TRBV5-4 with TRBJ2-2; the D gene is possibly TRBD1 (7 bases). V lost 1 base to trimming and J lost 3 bases, with 10 bases between them. Per germline, CDR1 SGHNT and CDR2 YYREEE (reference sequence). The CDR3 sequence is 15 residues long. In DNA form, the CDR3 reads TGTGCCAGCAGCTTGCCCAGGGGGGACACCGGGGAGCTGTTTTTT. This codes for CASSLPRGDTGELFF.

This rearrangement joins TRBV6-1 to TRBJ1-4; D uncertain. V was pared by 2 bases and J by 0 bases, with 13 bases between. Per germline, CDR1 MNHNS and CDR2 SASEGT. This CDR3 is 17 amino acids long. The CDR3 is CASSERVQTATNEKLFF. The CDR3 region has the DNA TGTGCCAGCAGTGAACGGGTCCAGACTGCAACTAATGAAAAACTGTTTTTT.

This sequence joins TRBV27 and TRBJ2-7; 9 nucleotides agree with TRBD1. Germline CDR1 reads MNHEY; CDR2 reads SMNVEV (reference sequence). This CDR3 is 15 amino acids long. V shed 2 bases, J shed 5 bases, and the junction held 7 bases outside the gene matches. The CDR3 here is CASSLGYRGRNEQYF. CDR3 sequence (DNA): TGTGCCAGCAGTTTAGGGTACAGGGGGCGGAACGAGCAGTACTTC.

The gene calls are TRBV3-1 and TRBJ1-2; D gene ambiguous. Trimming pared 1 base from V and 8 bases from J, leaving 11 bases between. The germline V gene encodes CDR1 LGHDT and CDR2 YNNKEL (reference sequence). The CDR3 spans 13 residues. CDR3 nucleotides: TGTGCCAGCAGCCAAGGAGGGCGCCGGGGCTACACCTTC. Translating it yields CASSQGGRRGYTF.

V gene TRBV18 combines with J gene TRBJ2-4; tentatively, D is TRBD1 (5 bases). V was trimmed by 3 bases and J by 7 bases, leaving 13 bases between them. CDR1 and CDR2 (germline): KGHSH, LQKENI. The CDR3 consists of 14 residues. The CDR3 nucleotides read TGTGCCAGCTCACCGGGGTTCTCAGGGAACATTCAGTACTTC. Its translation: CASSPGFSGNIQYF.

This clonotype has more than one count but fewer than ten. J is TRBJ1-1 and V is TRBV3-1; 7 nucleotides match TRBD1. From germline, CDR1 is LGHDT and CDR2 YNNKEL (reference sequence). With V trimmed by 3 bases and J by 5 bases, 9 bases remained unmatched. The length of the CDR3 is 15 residues. The CDR3 DNA reads as TGTGCCAGCAGCCATATACAGGGGTTGGAGACTGAAGCTTTCTTT. Translation: CASSHIQGLETEAFF.

The V call is TRBV7-9, the J call TRBJ2-5; D might be TRBD1 (5 bases). CDR3 length: 12 residues. Germline V lookup: CDR1 SEHNR, CDR2 FQNEAQ (reference sequence). Trimming pared 6 bases from V and 4 bases from J, leaving 9 bases between. The CDR3 reads CASRPDRETQYF. The CDR3 DNA sequence: TGTGCCAGCAGACCCGACAGAGAGACCCAGTACTTC.

This clonotype has a count of ten or more. The rearrangement joins TRBV12-3 or TRBV12-4 to TRBJ2-4; a possible D gene is TRBD2 (5 bases). Trimming took 5 bases from V and 1 from J, leaving 15 bases between them. The CDR3 has 16 amino acids. In nucleotides, the CDR3 is TGTGCCAGCAGTCCCCGGACTCTTCGGGCCAAAAACATTCAGTACTTC. It specifies CASSPRTLRAKNIQYF.

The chain has TRBV11-2 and TRBJ2-7; 13 bases fit TRBD2. Germline lookup yields CDR1 SGHAT and CDR2 FQNNGV. The V gene end was trimmed by 5 bases and the J gene end by 2 bases; junction bases not matched to a gene: 6. The CDR3 contains 16 residues. CDR3 DNA: TGTGCCAGCAGCGCACCGGGACTAGCGGGGACCTACGAGCAGTACTTC. This sequence encodes CASSAPGLAGTYEQYF. Full variable domain (rest looked up from reference TRBV11-2 and TRBJ2-7): EAGVAQSPRYKIIEKRQSVAFWCNPISGHATLYWYQQILGQGPKLLIQFQNNGVVDDSQLPKDRFSAERLKGVDSTLKIQPAKLEDSAVYLCASSAPGLAGTYEQYFGPGTRLTVT.

This clonotype was seen at least ten times. The chain employs TRBV5-4 and TRBJ2-1; 10 nucleotides line up with TRBD2. The CDR3 totals 14 residues. Trimming removed 0 bases from V and 15 bases from J; junction bases left unmatched: 9. CDR1 SGHNT and CDR2 YYREEE come from the germline V gene (reference sequence). The CDR3 sequence: CASSLAGLAVPPFF. The CDR3 DNA sequence: TGTGCCAGCAGCTTGGCCGGACTAGCGGTCCCCCCGTTCTTC.

The chain couples TRBV4-1 to TRBJ2-5; 8 bases line up with TRBD1. The CDR3 runs 16 residues. Germline V gives CDR1 MGHRA, CDR2 YSYEKL. The trim removed 4 bases at V and 5 bases at J, leaving 12 bases unmatched. Here the CDR3 reads CASSLLGQGETETQYF. In DNA, the CDR3 is TGCGCCAGCAGCCTACTCGGACAGGGCGAAACCGAGACCCAGTACTTC.

This clonotype was detected only a few times. The chain links TRBV20-1 to TRBJ1-1, with TRBD1 matching 9 bases. CDR1 and CDR2 (germline): DFQATT, SNEGSKA (reference sequence). The junction had 5 bases not matched to a gene; V was cut back by 2 bases and J by 7 bases. This CDR3 contains 13 residues. The CDR3 loop is CSARLGQGGEAFF. CDR3 nucleotides: TGCAGTGCTAGATTGGGACAGGGAGGTGAAGCTTTCTTT.

This clonotype has just a few counts. V gene TRBV24-1 combines with J gene TRBJ1-5; unclear D gene. Deletions cut 4 bases from V and 0 bases from J, with 12 bases between. CDR1 is KGHDR, CDR2 SFDVKD, per germline. The CDR3 is 16 amino acids. CDR3 residues: CATSDSGRSSNQPQHF. The DNA of the CDR3 is TGTGCCACCAGTGACTCCGGACGGAGTAGCAATCAGCCCCAGCATTTT.

V gene TRBV20-1 combines with J gene TRBJ2-5; 8 nucleotides agree with TRBD2. This CDR3 has 16 residues. Trimming took 5 bases from V and 1 from J; bases not matched to a gene: 12. The germline gives CDR1 DFQATT, CDR2 SNEGSKA (reference sequence). CDR3 in amino acids: CSAGSPLLAAQETQYF. CDR3 bases: TGCAGTGCTGGCTCCCCCCTACTAGCGGCCCAAGAGACCCAGTACTTC.

V is TRBV27 and J is TRBJ1-6; D gene ambiguous. CDR1 MNHEY and CDR2 SMNVEV come from the germline V gene (reference sequence). V was clipped by 3 bases and J by 5 bases, with 8 bases between them. This CDR3 is built from 14 residues. Written as DNA, the CDR3 is TGTGCCAGCAGTTTTAAGGAGGATAATTCACCCCTCCACTTT. Translated, it gives CASSFKEDNSPLHF.

A few counts support this clonotype. As DNA, the CDR3 is TGTGCCAGCAGCCATGGGACTAGCGGAGCCTACGAGCAGTACTTC. Translation: CASSHGTSGAYEQYF. The chain links TRBV5-4 to TRBJ2-7, with 11 bases fitting TRBD2. The CDR3 totals 15 residues. Germline CDR1 SGHNT, CDR2 YYREEE (reference sequence). V was pared by 4 bases and J by 2 bases, with 5 bases of the junction left unmatched.

This clonotype has just a few counts. This chain uses TRBV27 with TRBJ2-1, with a possible D match to TRBD2 (7 bases). Germline CDR1 reads MNHEY; CDR2 reads SMNVEV (reference sequence). The CDR3 is 14 residues long. V lost 5 bases and J lost 9, with 17 bases in between. DNA for the CDR3: TGTGCCAGCAGTCCCGGCGGGGGCGCGGGTGAGCAGTTCTTC. Protein: CASSPGGGAGEQFF.

Many counts were recorded for this clonotype. The CDR3 DNA sequence: TGTGCCAGCAGGTTACATCCTAGCGACTCTAGCACAGATACGCAGTATTTT. Residues: CASRLHPSDSSTDTQYF. The chain links TRBV6-5 to TRBJ2-3, with a possible D match to TRBD2 (6 bases). Germline CDR1 MNHEY, CDR2 SVGAGI. This CDR3 is built from 17 residues. The V end was cut by 6 bases, the J end by 0 bases, with 19 bases between.

This clonotype was observed a few times. The J gene is TRBJ1-1, the V gene TRBV20-1, with a possible D match to TRBD1 (6 bases). The germline V and J ends were trimmed by 8 bases and 1 base, with 20 bases remaining between them. The CDR3 loop spans 15 amino acids. Per germline, CDR1 DFQATT and CDR2 SNEGSKA (reference sequence). The chain's CDR3 is CSPLDRGQPNTEAFF. CDR3 coding DNA: TGCAGTCCCTTAGATAGGGGACAACCGAACACTGAAGCTTTCTTT.